A single sample is the source of the 22 T cell receptor beta chains below, sequenced in a study of blood T cell repertoires in COVID-19. The assay was immunoSEQ multiplex PCR, and TCRdb's table has in-frame clones only and misses some. Of 250,000 to 300,000 clones in the sample, 89% were seen once. Sequencing was performed on PBMCs or T cells enriched from blood (not recorded which). These receptors were obtained from a woman aged 40 to 50 who had recovered from COVID-19.

V gene TRBV7-9 combines with J gene TRBJ2-3, with a possible D match to TRBD2 (6 bases). V lost 8 bases to trimming and J lost 2 bases, with 11 bases between them. This CDR3 comprises 13 residues. Germline lookup yields CDR1 SEHNR and CDR2 FQNEAQ (reference sequence). In DNA, the CDR3 is TGTGCCAGCCAGCGGAGGGACACAGATACGCAGTATTTT. It specifies CASQRRDTDTQYF.

The chain couples TRBV7-9 to TRBJ2-1, with 13 bases matching TRBD2. Germline-derived CDR1 and CDR2 are SEHNR and FQNEAQ (reference sequence). V was pared by 5 bases and J by 3 bases, with 4 bases of the junction left unmatched. The CDR3 runs to 16 residues. The chain's CDR3 is CASSPGLAGIYNEQFF. CDR3 DNA: TGTGCCAGCAGCCCGGGACTAGCGGGGATCTACAATGAGCAGTTCTTC. Full variable domain (remainder filled in from reference TRBV7-9 and TRBJ2-1): DTGVSQNPRHKITKRGQNVTFRCDPISEHNRLYWYRQTLGQGPEFLTYFQNEAQLEKSRLLSDRFSAERPKGSFSTLEIQRTEQGDSAMYLCASSPGLAGIYNEQFFGPGTRLTVL.

The J gene is TRBJ1-2, the V gene TRBV5-1, with D tentatively TRBD1 (5 bases). Trimming cost V 3 bases and J 2 bases, with 14 bases left between them. The CDR3 length is 15 residues. Germline values: CDR1 SGHRS, CDR2 YFSETQ. CDR3 in DNA: TGCGCCAGCAGCTGGACGGACAAGATCAACTATGGCTACACCTTC. Translation: CASSWTDKINYGYTF.

In its sample, this clone was seen a few times. This chain connects TRBV13 to TRBJ1-2, with 7 bases matching TRBD1. The CDR3 length is 13 residues. Germline assignment: CDR1 PRHDT and CDR2 FYEKMQ (reference sequence). Trimming took 5 bases from V and 2 from J; bases not matched to a gene: 2. This CDR3 is CASSPQGNYGYTF. The CDR3 DNA follows: TGTGCCAGCAGCCCACAGGGGAACTATGGCTACACCTTC.

The V call is TRBV5-4, the J call TRBJ2-5; D is perhaps TRBD1 (5 bases). The CDR3 consists of 15 residues. Trimming removed 4 bases at V and 2 bases at J, with 15 bases between. The germline V gene encodes CDR1 SGHNT and CDR2 YYREEE (reference sequence). CDR3 DNA sequence: TGTGCCAGCAGCCCAGGGCTGGACCCACAAGAGACCCAGTACTTC. As protein: CASSPGLDPQETQYF. Full variable domain (outside the CDR3, taken from reference TRBV5-4 and TRBJ2-5): ETGVTQSPTHLIKTRGQQVTLRCSSQSGHNTVSWYQQALGQGPQFIFQYYREEENGRGNFPPRFSGLQFPNYSSELNVNALELDDSALYLCASSPGLDPQETQYFGPGTRLLVL.

The chain combines TRBV5-6 with TRBJ2-1, with TRBD2 matching over 8 bases. In germline, CDR1 is SGHDT, CDR2 YYEEEE. The ends lost 0 bases at V and 2 bases at J; junction bases unmatched: 10. The CDR3 length is 18 residues. The CDR3 sequence is CASSLEIRGGRTYNEQFF. The CDR3 region has the DNA TGTGCCAGCAGCTTGGAGATTCGCGGGGGGCGCACCTACAATGAGCAGTTCTTC.

This clone was detected a few times. The gene calls are TRBV5-1 and TRBJ1-2, with D maybe TRBD1 (5 bases). CDR1 SGHRS and CDR2 YFSETQ come from the germline V gene. The CDR3 contains 16 residues. Between the trimmed V and J ends, which lost 0 bases and 2 bases, there was a span of 14 bases. CDR3 sequence (DNA): TGCGCCAGCAGCTTGGAAGGCAGGGCCGTAAACTATGGCTACACCTTC. Translating gives CASSLEGRAVNYGYTF.

This chain uses TRBV2 with TRBJ1-5; D remains ambiguous. This CDR3 is 12 amino acids long. Trimming cost V 6 bases and J 8 bases, with 11 bases left between them. Germline V lookup: CDR1 SNHLY, CDR2 FYNNEI. CDR3: CASRQQQEPQHF. The CDR3 bases are TGTGCCAGCAGACAACAGCAGGAGCCCCAGCATTTT.

This clone was seen a handful of times. The J gene is TRBJ1-1, the V gene TRBV5-4, with TRBD1 as a possible D gene (6 bases). The V end was cut by 3 bases, the J end by 0 bases, with 12 bases between. The CDR3 length is 15 residues. Germline CDR1 and CDR2: SGHNT and YYREEE (reference sequence). The CDR3 DNA sequence: TGTGCCAGCAGCTCCGGCGGGGGCATGAACACTGAAGCTTTCTTT. Amino acids: CASSSGGGMNTEAFF.

The V gene is TRBV9, the J gene TRBJ2-3, with 12 bases aligning to TRBD2. Germline V gives CDR1 SGDLS, CDR2 YYNGEE. The trim removed 4 bases at V and 2 bases at J, leaving 8 bases unmatched. The CDR3 consists of 17 residues. The CDR3 region is CASSSGTSGSNTDTQYF. CDR3 coding DNA: TGTGCCAGCAGCTCTGGGACTAGCGGGTCTAACACAGATACGCAGTATTTT. Using reference TRBV9 and TRBJ2-3 for the parts outside the CDR3, the full variable domain is DSGVTQTPKHLITATGQRVTLRCSPRSGDLSVYWYQQSLDQGLQFLIQYYNGEERAKGNILERFSAQQFPDLHSELNLSSLELGDSALYFCASSSGTSGSNTDTQYFGPGTRLTVL.

The chain couples TRBV6-2 or TRBV6-3 to TRBJ1-6; D is undetermined. The CDR3 consists of 15 residues. Between the trimmed V and J ends, which lost 5 bases and 10 bases, there was a span of 18 bases. Germline loops: CDR1 MNHEY, CDR2 SVGEGT. CDR3: CASSRSRLIGSPLHF. CDR3 sequence (DNA): TGTGCCAGCAGTAGGAGCCGGCTCATAGGATCACCCCTCCACTTT.

In DNA, the CDR3 is TGTGCCAGTAGTAGCTACGCATCCTACGAGCAGTACTTC. Translating gives CASSSYASYEQYF. This chain links TRBV19 with TRBJ2-7, with D uncertain. CDR3 length: 13 amino acids. The V and J ends lost 4 bases and 1 base respectively, with 8 bases between them. From germline, CDR1 is LNHDA and CDR2 SQIVND (reference sequence).

The chain uses TRBV30 and TRBJ1-2; TRBD1 matches at 7 bases. From germline, CDR1 is GTSNPN and CDR2 SVGIG (reference sequence). V trimming: 2 bases; J trimming: 4 bases; junction bases outside the gene matches: 4. CDR3 size: 13 residues. The CDR3 bases are TGTGCCTGGAGTAGGGACAGCCTCTATGGCTACACCTTC. Translating gives CAWSRDSLYGYTF.

This sequence joins TRBV2 and TRBJ1-2; maybe TRBD1 (5 bases). The germline V and J ends were trimmed by 4 bases and 8 bases, with 11 bases remaining between them. CDR1 is SNHLY, CDR2 FYNNEI, per germline. CDR3 length equals 12 residues. The CDR3 DNA follows: TGTGCCAGCAGTGCCAGGGATCGCGGCTACACCTTC. Its translation is CASSARDRGYTF.

The chain links TRBV7-3 to TRBJ1-1; the D is unclear. The germline gives CDR1 SGHTA, CDR2 FQGTGA. V was shortened by 0 bases and J by 4 bases, with 15 bases between the two germline ends. The CDR3 covers 16 residues. The CDR3 DNA reads as TGTGCCAGCAGCTTAACGAGTCACAGTAGTACCACTGAAGCTTTCTTT. It encodes CASSLTSHSSTTEAFF.

The V and J genes are TRBV12-3 or TRBV12-4 and TRBJ2-3; D remains ambiguous. V dropped 8 bases and J dropped 2 bases, with 5 bases sitting between them. This CDR3 has 11 amino acids. The CDR3 DNA follows: TGTGCCAGCTGGGCCACAGATACGCAGTATTTT. It translates to CASWATDTQYF.

On this clone: Germline is not matched at one junction end, which may reflect a read error. V gene TRBV7-8 combines with J gene TRBJ2-1; 12 positions agree with TRBD2. CDR3 length equals 13 residues. Looked up from germline, CDR1 is SGHVS and CDR2 is FQNEAQ. The CDR3 is CASSPLTSGSTIF. The CDR3 DNA is TGTGCCAGCAGCCCCTTGACTAGCGGGAGCACCATCTTC.

The chain uses TRBV3-1 (or the pseudogene TRBV3-2) and TRBJ2-1, with D possibly TRBD1 on 6 matching bases. Between the trimmed V and J ends, which lost 4 bases and 5 bases, there was a span of 9 bases. From germline, CDR1 is LGHDT and CDR2 YNNKEL (reference sequence). The CDR3 covers 13 residues. Written as DNA, the CDR3 is TGTGCCAGCAGCCTGGGACAAAACAATGAGCAGTTCTTC. This gives the protein CASSLGQNNEQFF.

The chain links TRBV27 to TRBJ2-2, with D possibly being TRBD2 (6 bases). The CDR3 extends over 14 amino acids. Trimming removed 11 bases at V and 8 bases at J, with 21 bases between. CDR1 and CDR2 (germline): MNHEY, SMNVEV (reference sequence). For the CDR3, the DNA is TGTGCCTCGGGGGTAGGCAGGGCTAAGGGGGAGCTGTTTTTT. It translates to CASGVGRAKGELFF.

The rearrangement joins TRBV10-3 to TRBJ2-2, with a tentative D call TRBD2 (5 bases). The CDR3 runs to 13 residues. Germline V gene lookup returns CDR1 ENHRY and CDR2 SYGVKD. Trimming shortened V by 0 bases and J by 6 bases, and 5 bases separated the two germline ends. The DNA of the CDR3 is TGTGCCATCAGTGAGTCGGAGGCCGGGGAGCTGTTTTTT. This sequence encodes CAISESEAGELFF.

The chain carries TRBV4-2 and TRBJ1-3; D gene unclear. The V end lost 0 bases, the J end lost 6 bases, and 15 bases lay between the germline ends. CDR1 and CDR2 (germline): LGHNA, YNFKEQ. CDR3 length: 16 amino acids. The CDR3 reads CASSQDQRPGENTIYF. The CDR3 bases are TGTGCCAGCAGCCAAGACCAAAGGCCCGGGGAAAACACCATATATTTT.

The J gene is TRBJ1-1, the V gene TRBV18; D may be TRBD1 (5 bases). The germline V and J ends were trimmed by 6 bases and 0 bases, with 20 bases remaining between them. This CDR3 spans 17 amino acids. CDR1 and CDR2 (germline): KGHSH, LQKENI. The CDR3 loop reads CASSPNQGVGMNTEAFF. The CDR3 DNA is TGTGCCAGCTCCCCAAACCAAGGGGTGGGAATGAACACTGAAGCTTTCTTT.